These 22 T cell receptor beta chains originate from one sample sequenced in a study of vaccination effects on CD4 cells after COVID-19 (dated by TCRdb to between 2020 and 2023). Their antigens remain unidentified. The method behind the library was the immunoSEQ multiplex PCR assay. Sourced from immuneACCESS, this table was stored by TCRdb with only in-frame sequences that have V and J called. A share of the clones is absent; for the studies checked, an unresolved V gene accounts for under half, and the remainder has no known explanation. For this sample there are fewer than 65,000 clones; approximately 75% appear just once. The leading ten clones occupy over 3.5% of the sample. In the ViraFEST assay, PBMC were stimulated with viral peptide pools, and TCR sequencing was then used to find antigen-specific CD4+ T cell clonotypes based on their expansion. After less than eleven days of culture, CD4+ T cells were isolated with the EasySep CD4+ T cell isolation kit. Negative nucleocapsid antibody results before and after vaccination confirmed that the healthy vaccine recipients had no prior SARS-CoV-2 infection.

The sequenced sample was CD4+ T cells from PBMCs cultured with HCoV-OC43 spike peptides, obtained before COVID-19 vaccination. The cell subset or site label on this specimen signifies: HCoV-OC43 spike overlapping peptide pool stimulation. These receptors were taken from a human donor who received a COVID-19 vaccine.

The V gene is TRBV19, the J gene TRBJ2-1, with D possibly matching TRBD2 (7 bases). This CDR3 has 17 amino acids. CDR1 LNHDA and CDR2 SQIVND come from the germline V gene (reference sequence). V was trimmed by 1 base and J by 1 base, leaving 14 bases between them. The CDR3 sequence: CASSIAQGRGSYNEQFF. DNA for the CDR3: TGTGCCAGTAGTATAGCCCAGGGGCGGGGGTCCTACAATGAGCAGTTCTTC.

In nucleotides, the CDR3 is TGTGCCAGCAGCCGAGACAAGGAGACCCAGTACTTC. Encoded protein: CASSRDKETQYF. The V call is TRBV7-2, the J call TRBJ2-5; D is ambiguous. Per the germline V gene, CDR1 is SGHTA and CDR2 is FQGNSA. Trimming stripped 5 bases from V and 5 bases from J, with 9 bases between. The CDR3 loop spans 12 amino acids.

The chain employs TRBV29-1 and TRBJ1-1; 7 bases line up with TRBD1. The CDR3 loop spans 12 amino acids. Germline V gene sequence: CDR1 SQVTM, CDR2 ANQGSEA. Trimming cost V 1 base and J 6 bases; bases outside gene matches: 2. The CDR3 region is CSVEGQGSEAFF. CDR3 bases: TGCAGCGTTGAAGGACAGGGCTCTGAAGCTTTCTTT.

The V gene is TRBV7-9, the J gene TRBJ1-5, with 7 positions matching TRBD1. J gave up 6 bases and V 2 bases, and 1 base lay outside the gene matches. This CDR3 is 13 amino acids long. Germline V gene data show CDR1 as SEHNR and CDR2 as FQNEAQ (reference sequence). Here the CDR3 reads CASSLQGGQPQHF. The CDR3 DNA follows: TGTGCCAGCAGCTTACAGGGGGGTCAGCCCCAGCATTTT.

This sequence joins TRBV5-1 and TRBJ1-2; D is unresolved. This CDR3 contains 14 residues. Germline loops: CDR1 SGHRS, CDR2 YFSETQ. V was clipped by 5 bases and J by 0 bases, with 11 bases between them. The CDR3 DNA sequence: TGCGCCAGCAGGCTTGCGGGATCTAACTATGGCTACACCTTC. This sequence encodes CASRLAGSNYGYTF.

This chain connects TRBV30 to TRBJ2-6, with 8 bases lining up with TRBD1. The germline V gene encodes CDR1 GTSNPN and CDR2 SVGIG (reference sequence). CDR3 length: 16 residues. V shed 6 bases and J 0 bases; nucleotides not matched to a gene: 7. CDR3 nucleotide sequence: TGTGCCTGTCAGGGGGCTGGAAGCTCTGGGGCCAACGTCCTGACTTTC. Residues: CACQGAGSSGANVLTF.

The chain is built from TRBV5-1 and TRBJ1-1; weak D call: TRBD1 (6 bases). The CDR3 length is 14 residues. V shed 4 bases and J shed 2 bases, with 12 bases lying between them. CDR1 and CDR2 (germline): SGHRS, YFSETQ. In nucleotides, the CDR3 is TGCGCCAGCAGCGTCGACAGGACCAACACTGAAGCTTTCTTT. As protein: CASSVDRTNTEAFF.

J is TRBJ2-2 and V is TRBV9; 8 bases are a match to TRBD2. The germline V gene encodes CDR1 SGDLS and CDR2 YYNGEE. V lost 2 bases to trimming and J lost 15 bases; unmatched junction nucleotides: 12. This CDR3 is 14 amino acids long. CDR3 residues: CASSVSFGAGGLFF. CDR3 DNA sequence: TGTGCCAGCAGCGTTTCCTTCGGGGCGGGGGGATTGTTTTTT.

The CDR3 coding sequence is TGTGCCAGCAGTCTAGAGCACCCCGGGACAGGGTGGCGCAATCAGCCCCAGCATTTT. This codes for CASSLEHPGTGWRNQPQHF. The gene calls are TRBV27 and TRBJ1-5, with 9 bases that match TRBD1. V shed 5 bases and J 2 bases; nucleotides not matched to a gene: 16. Germline CDR1 is MNHEY and CDR2 is SMNVEV (reference sequence). CDR3 length: 19 residues.

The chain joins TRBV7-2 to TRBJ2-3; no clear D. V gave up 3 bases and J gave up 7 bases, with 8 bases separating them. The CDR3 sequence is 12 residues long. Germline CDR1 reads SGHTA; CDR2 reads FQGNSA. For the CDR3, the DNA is TGTGCCAGCAGCTTGCCTGGGAATACGCAGTATTTT. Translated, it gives CASSLPGNTQYF.

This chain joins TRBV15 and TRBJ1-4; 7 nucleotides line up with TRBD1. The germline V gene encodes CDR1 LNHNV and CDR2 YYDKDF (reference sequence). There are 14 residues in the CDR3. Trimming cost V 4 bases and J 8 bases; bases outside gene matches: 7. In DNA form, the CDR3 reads TGTGCCACCAGCACCAGACAGGGCAGAGAAAAACTGTTTTTT. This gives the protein CATSTRQGREKLFF. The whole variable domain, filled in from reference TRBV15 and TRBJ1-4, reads DAMVIQNPRYQVTQFGKPVTLSCSQTLNHNVMYWYQQKSSQAPKLLFHYYDKDFNNEADTPDNFQSRRPNTSFCFLDIRSPGLGDTAMYLCATSTRQGREKLFFGSGTQLSVL.

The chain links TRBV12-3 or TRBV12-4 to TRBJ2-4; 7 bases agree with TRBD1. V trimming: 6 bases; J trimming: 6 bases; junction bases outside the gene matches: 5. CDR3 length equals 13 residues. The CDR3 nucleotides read TGTGCCAGCAGGAAGGGACAGACAAACATTCAGTACTTC. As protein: CASRKGQTNIQYF.

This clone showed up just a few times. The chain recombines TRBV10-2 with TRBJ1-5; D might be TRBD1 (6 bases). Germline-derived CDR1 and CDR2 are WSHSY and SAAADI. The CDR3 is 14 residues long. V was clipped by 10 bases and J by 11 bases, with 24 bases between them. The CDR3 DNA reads TGCGCCACCGCGGAACAGGGACGGCCGGCGACCCAGCATTTT. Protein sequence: CATAEQGRPATQHF.

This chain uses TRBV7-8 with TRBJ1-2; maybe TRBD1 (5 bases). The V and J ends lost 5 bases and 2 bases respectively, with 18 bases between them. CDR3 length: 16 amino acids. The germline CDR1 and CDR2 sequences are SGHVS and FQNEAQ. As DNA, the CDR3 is TGTGCCAGCAGCCGAGATACCGGGACGGCCAACTATGGCTACACCTTC. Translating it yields CASSRDTGTANYGYTF.

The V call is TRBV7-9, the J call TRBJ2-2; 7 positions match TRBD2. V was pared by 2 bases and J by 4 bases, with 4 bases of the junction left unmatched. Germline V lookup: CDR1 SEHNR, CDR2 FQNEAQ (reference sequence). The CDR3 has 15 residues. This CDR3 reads CASSLSGAVTGELFF. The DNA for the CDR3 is TGTGCCAGCAGCTTAAGCGGGGCTGTCACCGGGGAGCTGTTTTTT.

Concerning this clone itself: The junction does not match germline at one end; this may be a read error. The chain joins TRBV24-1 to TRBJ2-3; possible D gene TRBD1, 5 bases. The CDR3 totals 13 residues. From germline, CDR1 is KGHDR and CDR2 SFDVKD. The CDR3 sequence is CATSLQTTGTQYF. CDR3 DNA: TGTGCCACCAGTCTCCAGACCACAGGTACGCAGTATTTT.

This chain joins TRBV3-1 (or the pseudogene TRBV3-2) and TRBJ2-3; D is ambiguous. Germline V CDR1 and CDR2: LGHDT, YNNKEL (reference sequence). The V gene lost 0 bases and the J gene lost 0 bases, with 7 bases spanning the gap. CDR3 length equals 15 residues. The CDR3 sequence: CASSQDRRSTDTQYF. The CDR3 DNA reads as TGTGCCAGCAGCCAAGACAGGCGGAGCACAGATACGCAGTATTTT.

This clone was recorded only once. The CDR3: CSASGWGKSGNTIYF. As DNA, the CDR3 is TGCAGTGCTAGTGGGTGGGGGAAGTCTGGAAACACCATATATTTT. The chain has TRBV20-1 and TRBJ1-3; D is perhaps TRBD1 (5 bases). The germline V gene encodes CDR1 DFQATT and CDR2 SNEGSKA (reference sequence). This CDR3 contains 15 residues. Trimming pared 3 bases from V and 1 base from J, leaving 13 bases between.

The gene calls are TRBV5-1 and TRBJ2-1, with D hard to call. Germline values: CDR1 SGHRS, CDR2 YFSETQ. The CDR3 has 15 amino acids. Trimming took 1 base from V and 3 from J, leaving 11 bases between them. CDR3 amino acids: CASSLYTESYNEQFF. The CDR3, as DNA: TGCGCCAGCAGCTTGTATACCGAGAGCTACAATGAGCAGTTCTTC.

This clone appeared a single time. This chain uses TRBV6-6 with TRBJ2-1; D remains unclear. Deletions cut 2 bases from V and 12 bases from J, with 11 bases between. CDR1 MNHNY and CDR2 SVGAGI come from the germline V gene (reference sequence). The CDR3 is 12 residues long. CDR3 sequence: CASSYRTTVQFF. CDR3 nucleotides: TGTGCCAGCAGTTACCGGACCACCGTGCAGTTCTTC.

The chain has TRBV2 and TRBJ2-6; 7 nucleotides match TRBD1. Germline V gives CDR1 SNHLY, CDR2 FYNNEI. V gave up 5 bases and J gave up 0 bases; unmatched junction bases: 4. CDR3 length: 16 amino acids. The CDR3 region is CASSRTGASGANVLTF. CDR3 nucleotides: TGTGCCAGCAGTCGGACAGGAGCCTCTGGGGCCAACGTCCTGACTTTC.

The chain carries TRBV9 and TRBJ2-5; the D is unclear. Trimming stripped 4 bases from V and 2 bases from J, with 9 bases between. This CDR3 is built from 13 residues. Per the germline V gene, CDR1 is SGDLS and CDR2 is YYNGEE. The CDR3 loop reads CASSRDLQETQYF. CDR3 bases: TGTGCCAGCAGCCGAGACTTACAAGAGACCCAGTACTTC.